The source of this TCR beta chain is a study of blood T cell repertoires in COVID-19. Study information: Acute-phase and convalescent COVID-19 samples originated in the United States, Italy and Spain. T cells, B-cell-depleted T cells, or PBMCs provided the cDNA or gDNA that served as material.

The CDR3 has 12 residues. The germline V gene has CDR1 SNHLY and CDR2 FYNNEI. V lost 6 bases to trimming and J lost 6 bases, with 12 bases between them. Original processing methods: Reference gene primer amplification in the assay estimated nucleated cell counts. TCRdb keeps only in-frame clones here, not all; method: immunoSEQ multiplex PCR. V, J and clone size reflect that table, while D and trimming were determined from the DNA. In the table there are tens of thousands of clones, around 90% of which are singletons. The clonotype was recovered from a human donor with active COVID-19. The donor label of this sample is uncertain. V usage is TRBV2 and J usage is TRBJ2-7; D gene ambiguous. The source material was peripheral blood. In DNA, the CDR3 is TGTGCCAGCAGGGCGGAGATTTCCGAGCAGTACTTC. Translated, it gives CASRAEISEQYF.